This passage covers 3 T cell receptor beta chains from one sample sequenced in a study of cytomegalovirus exposure and HLA in healthy donors. The PCR made use of 60 Vbeta and 13 Jbeta primers. Only in-frame clones appear in the TCRdb table, and some are missing; sequencing was by immunoSEQ multiplex PCR. Among 80,000 or so clones, over 70% were seen once, and the ten largest hold 7.2%. Material for sequencing was PBMCs. These receptors were collected from a woman in her thirties or forties in good health and CMV-seronegative.

The V gene is TRBV15, the J gene TRBJ2-2; tentative D call: TRBD1 (6 bases). The CDR3 extends over 15 amino acids. CDR1 and CDR2 (germline): LNHNV, YYDKDF (reference sequence). Trimming left V 0 bases short and J 8 bases short, with 13 bases between. In nucleotides, the CDR3 is TGTGCCACCAGCAGAGATATCGCAGGGACAGGGGAGCTGTTTTTT. It yields the protein CATSRDIAGTGELFF.

This chain connects TRBV19 to TRBJ1-5; a possible D gene is TRBD1 (6 bases). Trimming removed 5 bases at V and 6 bases at J, with 14 bases between. Germline-derived CDR1 and CDR2 are LNHDA and SQIVND (reference sequence). This CDR3 has 14 amino acids. The CDR3 region is CASSFLQGSQPQHF. CDR3 DNA sequence: TGTGCCAGTAGTTTTCTACAGGGTTCTCAGCCCCAGCATTTT.

This chain joins TRBV28 and TRBJ2-5; D is undetermined. Germline-derived CDR1 and CDR2 are MDHEN and SYDVKM. With 8 bases removed from V and 5 bases from J, the gap between germline ends came to 21 bases. This CDR3 spans 15 amino acids. The CDR3 loop reads CASRRSGVSRETQYF. In DNA form, the CDR3 reads TGTGCCAGCCGAAGGAGTGGTGTCTCCCGGGAGACCCAGTACTTC.